These T cell receptor beta chains were read from a single sample in a study of CD8+ T cells in alopecia areata. Profiled with immunoSEQ multiplex PCR; TCRdb holds only in-frame clones, not every one. The top ten hold 9.5% to 12% of the sample, which has 160,000 or so clones, just over 65% seen once. This specimen consisted of CD8+ T cells sorted from blood, obtained at week 0. These receptor sequences come from a human donor with alopecia areata. CDR3s include the opening cysteine and the closing phenylalanine or tryptophan. The order of the fields is CDR3 DNA, CDR3 protein, CDR3 length, D gene, J gene, clone size, V gene. The D gene is left open where the match is weak. Some rows mark clone size as missing; the rest say once, few, many or name a class of expanded clone.

CDR3 DNA: TGTGCCAGCAGTGGAAGTTACCCCCCCTACGAGCAGTACTTC; CDR3 protein: CASSGSYPPYEQYF; CDR3 length: 14; D gene: -; J gene: TRBJ2-7; clone size: few; V gene: TRBV6-1
CDR3 DNA: TGTGCCAGCAGCTGGGGGACCGCGAACACCGGGGAGCTGTTTTTT; CDR3 protein: CASSWGTANTGELFF; CDR3 length: 15; D gene: -; J gene: TRBJ2-2; clone size: few; V gene: TRBV5-6
CDR3 DNA: TGCGCCAGCAGCGGCGGGGGGGGTGGAGAGACCCAGTACTTC; CDR3 protein: CASSGGGGGETQYF; CDR3 length: 14; D gene: TRBD2; J gene: TRBJ2-5; clone size: -; V gene: TRBV4-1
CDR3 DNA: TGTGCCAGCAGTTCCCAAACCACCAAACTGCAGTATTTT; CDR3 protein: CASSSQTTKLQYF; CDR3 length: 13; D gene: -; J gene: TRBJ2-3; clone size: -; V gene: TRBV27
CDR3 DNA: TGCGCCAGCAGTCCGGGACGTCAACGGGACAATGAGCAGTTCTTC; CDR3 protein: CASSPGRQRDNEQFF; CDR3 length: 15; D gene: -; J gene: TRBJ2-1; clone size: -; V gene: TRBV4-1
CDR3 DNA: TGCAGCGTTGGCGGGGCGACTAGCACAGATACGCAGTATTTT; CDR3 protein: CSVGGATSTDTQYF; CDR3 length: 14; D gene: -; J gene: TRBJ2-3; clone size: -; V gene: TRBV29-1
CDR3 DNA: TGTGCCAGCAGCGGGTTTGGGGGCGCGAGTGCCGAAGCTTTCTTT; CDR3 protein: CASSGFGGASAEAFF; CDR3 length: 15; D gene: -; J gene: TRBJ1-1; clone size: -; V gene: TRBV2
CDR3 DNA: TGTGCCAGTACCAGTGAGGGGTGGGGACCCCATGGCTACACCTTC; CDR3 protein: CASTSEGWGPHGYTF; CDR3 length: 15; D gene: -; J gene: TRBJ1-2; clone size: -; V gene: TRBV19
CDR3 DNA: TGTGCCAGCAGCGGTAGCGGGACTGCGACAGATACGCAGTATTTT; CDR3 protein: CASSGSGTATDTQYF; CDR3 length: 15; D gene: TRBD2; J gene: TRBJ2-3; clone size: -; V gene: TRBV9
CDR3 DNA: TGTGCCAGCAGTGAACAGGACAAGAAGGACCAGCATTTT; CDR3 protein: CASSEQDKKDQHF; CDR3 length: 13; D gene: -; J gene: TRBJ1-5; clone size: few; V gene: TRBV2
CDR3 DNA: TGTGCCAGCAGCCAAGCTTCTTTACCGAACTATGGCTACACCTTC; CDR3 protein: CASSQASLPNYGYTF; CDR3 length: 15; D gene: -; J gene: TRBJ1-2; clone size: -; V gene: TRBV14
CDR3 DNA: TGTGCCAGCAGCTTAACCGCGGGGGCGGACTATGGCTACACCTTC; CDR3 protein: CASSLTAGADYGYTF; CDR3 length: 15; D gene: -; J gene: TRBJ1-2; clone size: once; V gene: TRBV11-2
CDR3 DNA: TGTGCCAGACTAGCAGGCGAGACCCAGTACTTC; CDR3 protein: CARLAGETQYF; CDR3 length: 11; D gene: -; J gene: TRBJ2-5; clone size: -; V gene: TRBV2
CDR3 DNA: TGTGCCTGGAGTGTCGGGACAGATTACGAGCAGTACTTC; CDR3 protein: CAWSVGTDYEQYF; CDR3 length: 13; D gene: TRBD1; J gene: TRBJ2-7; clone size: -; V gene: TRBV30
CDR3 DNA: TGTGCCAGCAAGGGCCCCCTTTCTACAGGGTACACCGGGGAGCTGTTTTTT; CDR3 protein: CASKGPLSTGYTGELFF; CDR3 length: 17; D gene: -; J gene: TRBJ2-2; clone size: -; V gene: TRBV2
CDR3 DNA: TGTGCCAGCAGAGGGGGGACAGGGCTAAACGAGCAGTACTTC; CDR3 protein: CASRGGTGLNEQYF; CDR3 length: 14; D gene: TRBD1; J gene: TRBJ2-7; clone size: -; V gene: TRBV5-6
CDR3 DNA: TGTGCCAGCAGTGACAGTTCCTACGAGCAGTACTTC; CDR3 protein: CASSDSSYEQYF; CDR3 length: 12; D gene: -; J gene: TRBJ2-7; clone size: -; V gene: TRBV6-1
CDR3 DNA: TGTGCCAGCAGCCAACCCCAGGGGTGGACTGAAGCTTTCTTT; CDR3 protein: CASSQPQGWTEAFF; CDR3 length: 14; D gene: -; J gene: TRBJ1-1; clone size: -; V gene: TRBV4-2
CDR3 DNA: TGTGCCAGCAGTTCCACCACGGGGCAGGGAGGCTACGAGCAGTACTTC; CDR3 protein: CASSSTTGQGGYEQYF; CDR3 length: 16; D gene: -; J gene: TRBJ2-7; clone size: once; V gene: TRBV6-5
CDR3 DNA: TGTGCCAGTTGGGACAGGGATCCCTACAATGAGCAGTTCTTC; CDR3 protein: CASWDRDPYNEQFF; CDR3 length: 14; D gene: TRBD1; J gene: TRBJ2-1; clone size: -; V gene: TRBV19
CDR3 DNA: TGTGCCAGCAGTGAACCAGGGATTGTCGGGGAGCTGTTTTTT; CDR3 protein: CASSEPGIVGELFF; CDR3 length: 14; D gene: -; J gene: TRBJ2-2; clone size: few; V gene: TRBV25-1
CDR3 DNA: TGTGCCAGCAGCGCCGGGGGTCTGGAGACCCAGTACTTC; CDR3 protein: CASSAGGLETQYF; CDR3 length: 13; D gene: -; J gene: TRBJ2-5; clone size: few; V gene: TRBV9
CDR3 DNA: TGTGCCAGCAGCTTGAGATATAGCAGGAACACTGAAGCTTTCTTT; CDR3 protein: CASSLRYSRNTEAFF; CDR3 length: 15; D gene: -; J gene: TRBJ1-1; clone size: few; V gene: TRBV5-6
CDR3 DNA: TGCAGCGTCTGGACAGGGAAGGACTACACCTTC; CDR3 protein: CSVWTGKDYTF; CDR3 length: 11; D gene: TRBD1; J gene: TRBJ1-2; clone size: -; V gene: TRBV29-1
CDR3 DNA: TGTGCCAGCAGCGACAGGCCTACCCAAGAGACCCAGTACTTC; CDR3 protein: CASSDRPTQETQYF; CDR3 length: 14; D gene: -; J gene: TRBJ2-5; clone size: -; V gene: TRBV6-5
CDR3 DNA: TGCAGCGTTCGATGGGACAGGGTTACGTTCTTC; CDR3 protein: CSVRWDRVTFF; CDR3 length: 11; D gene: TRBD1; J gene: TRBJ2-1; clone size: few; V gene: TRBV29-1